This TCR beta chain was documented in a study of human T cells and chemical hapten exposure. Background on the study: Upper-back patch tests with 0.01% DPC were read at 6 days.

This clonotype was counted many times. Its antigen is unidentified. TCRdb itself ran the RACE reads through MiXCR, one entry per CDR3 protein. The table lists a few hundred thousand distinct CDR3 sequences, over 5% of them singletons. Points from the study as a whole: Patch test scores rose with PT1 expanded TCR counts, a positive correlation. DPC sensitization produced no change in TCRs with frequency above 1 in 1000.

The time point: pre-sensitization, week 0. Treatment noted: therapeutic diphenylcyclopropenone sensitization with weekly scalp DPC. Patients had alopecia, were aged 18 to 70, and were not pregnant. The V gene's germline CDR1 is SGHRS and CDR2 YFSETQ. The CDR3 extends over 16 amino acids. J was trimmed by 0 bases and V by 0 bases; bases with no gene match: 3. The origin of this receptor is a young woman with alopecia areata. Some clones in this sample may be carry-over from other donors' samples. V is TRBV5-1 and J is TRBJ1-3; TRBD1 agrees at 7 bases. Sequencing used whole blood, obtained in connection with sensitization to the hapten diphenylcyclopropenone (DPC). The CDR3 loop is CASSLAGTDSGNTIYF. CDR3 in DNA: TGCGCCAGCAGCTTGGCCGGGACAGACTCTGGAAACACCATATATTTT.